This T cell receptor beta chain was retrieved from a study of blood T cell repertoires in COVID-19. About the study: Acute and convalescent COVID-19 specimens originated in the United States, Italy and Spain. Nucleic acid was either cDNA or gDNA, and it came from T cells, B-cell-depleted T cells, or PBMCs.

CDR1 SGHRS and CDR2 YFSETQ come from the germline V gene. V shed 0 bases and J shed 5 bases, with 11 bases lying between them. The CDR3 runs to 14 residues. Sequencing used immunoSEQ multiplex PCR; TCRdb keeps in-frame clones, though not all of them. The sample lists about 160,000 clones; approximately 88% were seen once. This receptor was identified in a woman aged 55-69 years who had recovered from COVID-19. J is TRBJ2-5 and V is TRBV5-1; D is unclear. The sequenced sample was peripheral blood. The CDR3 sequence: CASSLAASLETQYF. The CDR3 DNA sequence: TGCGCCAGCAGCTTGGCCGCTAGTCTGGAGACCCAGTACTTC.